This TCR beta chain was sequenced during a study of monozygotic twins with inflammatory bowel disease. As concerns this clonotype: The antigen is unknown.

Findings of the study overall: The study found lower TCRbeta diversity (inverse Simpson) in IBD patients than in healthy co-twins.

Eight separate reactions per sample yielded the cDNA. TCRdb re-analyzed the 5' RACE reads; it lists each CDR3 protein once, without DNA. This sample contains fewer than 400,000 distinct CDR3 sequences. The sequence was obtained from a human donor with ulcerative colitis or Crohn's disease, or a healthy co-twin of an affected twin (not recorded which). The sample was blood.

This CDR3 reads CSVGTQPTYEQYF. This chain uses TRBV29-1 with TRBJ2-7; without DNA, the TCRdb call of TRBD1 cannot be checked. The CDR3 has 13 residues. The germline CDR1 and CDR2 sequences are SQVTM and ANQGSEA.